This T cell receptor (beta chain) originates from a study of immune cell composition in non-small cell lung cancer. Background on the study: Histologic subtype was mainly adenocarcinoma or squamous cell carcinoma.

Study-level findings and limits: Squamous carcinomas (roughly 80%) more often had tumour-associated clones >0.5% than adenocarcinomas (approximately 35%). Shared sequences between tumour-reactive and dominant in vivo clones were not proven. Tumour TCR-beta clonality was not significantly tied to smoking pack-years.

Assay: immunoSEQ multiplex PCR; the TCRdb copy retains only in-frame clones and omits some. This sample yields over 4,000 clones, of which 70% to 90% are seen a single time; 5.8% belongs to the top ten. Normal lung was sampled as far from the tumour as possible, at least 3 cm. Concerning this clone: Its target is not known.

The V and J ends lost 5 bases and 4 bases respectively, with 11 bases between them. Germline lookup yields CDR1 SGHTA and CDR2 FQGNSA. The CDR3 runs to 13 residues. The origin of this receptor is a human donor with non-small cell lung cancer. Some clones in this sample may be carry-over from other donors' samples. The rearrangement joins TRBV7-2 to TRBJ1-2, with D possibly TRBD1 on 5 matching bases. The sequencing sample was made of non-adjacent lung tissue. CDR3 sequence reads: CASSGGVGYGYTF. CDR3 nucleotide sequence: TGTGCCAGCAGCGGGGGGGTAGGCTATGGCTACACCTTC.